These 11 T cell receptor beta chains share one sample of origin, sequenced in a study of T-cell memory formation after mild COVID-19. From the 5' RACE reads, TCRdb called clonotypes with MiXCR, one entry per CDR3 protein. The table has fewer than 350,000 distinct CDR3 sequences, about 15% seen once. Sequenced material: PBMCs or a T cell subset sorted from them (not recorded which). Receptors were obtained from a man aged 18-30 years who had mild COVID-19 (a few samples of this study predate the infection). Cell type and time point are not known.

This chain joins TRBV5-1 and TRBJ2-2, with 9 bases identical to TRBD2. V gave up 4 bases and J gave up 2 bases; unmatched junction bases: 6. The CDR3 extends over 16 amino acids. CDR1 SGHRS and CDR2 YFSETQ come from the germline V gene. Written as DNA, the CDR3 is TGCGCCAGCAGCCCCCCCGGGACTAGCAACACCGGGGAGCTGTTTTTT. It is translated as CASSPPGTSNTGELFF.

The chain is built from TRBV3-1 and TRBJ1-5; no firm D call. The V end lost 1 base, the J end lost 7 bases, and 8 bases lay between the germline ends. There are 13 residues in the CDR3. The germline V gene encodes CDR1 LGHDT and CDR2 YNNKEL (reference sequence). The CDR3 sequence is CASSQGFYQPQHF. For the CDR3, the DNA is TGTGCCAGCAGCCAAGGATTCTACCAGCCCCAGCATTTT.

V is TRBV7-9 and J is TRBJ1-6, with a possible D match to TRBD1 (6 bases). The length of the CDR3 is 15 residues. CDR1 and CDR2 from the germline V gene are SEHNR and FQNEAQ (reference sequence). Between the trimmed V and J ends, which lost 1 base and 10 bases, there was a span of 14 bases. CDR3 sequence (DNA): TGTGCCAGCAGCTTAGTAGGGGGACCGCAATCACCCCTCCACTTT. Translated: CASSLVGGPQSPLHF.

Only a few counts were recorded for this clonotype. The rearrangement links TRBV4-2 to TRBJ1-5, with D hard to call. CDR1 and CDR2 from the germline V gene are LGHNA and YNFKEQ. CDR3 length: 16 amino acids. Trimming took off 3 bases at V and 2 bases at J, with 14 bases between the two ends. The CDR3 bases are TGTGCCAGCAGCCAGGACCCATATCGAGGCAATCAGCCCCAGCATTTT. This encodes CASSQDPYRGNQPQHF.

This clonotype has just a few counts. V and J are TRBV7-2 and TRBJ2-5, with TRBD1 matching over 11 bases. This CDR3 has 13 residues. Germline CDR1 reads SGHTA; CDR2 reads FQGNSA. The V segment lost 5 bases and the J segment 5 bases; nucleotides outside the gene matches: 1. CDR3 DNA sequence: TGTGCCAGCAGCCGGACAGGGGGCGAGACCCAGTACTTC. It encodes CASSRTGGETQYF. Full variable domain (remainder filled in from reference TRBV7-2 and TRBJ2-5): GAGVSQSPSNKVTEKGKDVELRCDPISGHTALYWYRQSLGQGLEFLIYFQGNSAPDKSGLPSDRFSAERTGGSVSTLTIQRTQQEDSAVYLCASSRTGGETQYFGPGTRLLVL.

At least ten counts were recorded for this clonotype. The V gene is TRBV11-2, the J gene TRBJ2-5, with TRBD1 as a possible D gene (6 bases). The germline gives CDR1 SGHAT, CDR2 FQNNGV. V was cut by 6 bases and J by 7 bases, with 15 bases left in between. This CDR3 comprises 13 residues. The CDR3, as DNA: TGTGCCAGCAGTCCGGACAGCCCGGGGACCCAGTACTTC. As protein: CASSPDSPGTQYF.

This clonotype has just a few counts. This rearrangement joins TRBV20-1 to TRBJ1-1, with no clear D. In germline, CDR1 is DFQATT, CDR2 SNEGSKA (reference sequence). This CDR3 spans 15 amino acids. Trimming shortened V by 6 bases and J by 10 bases, and 27 bases separated the two germline ends. The CDR3 DNA reads as TGCAGTGCGCCCCGCGCGGGGTCCAGTCCCCAGCGAGCTTTCTTT. It is translated as CSAPRAGSSPQRAFF.

The chain couples TRBV6-5 to TRBJ2-7, with a possible D match to TRBD1 (5 bases). The CDR3 contains 14 residues. Germline V gene lookup returns CDR1 MNHEY and CDR2 SVGAGI. The V end was cut by 2 bases, the J end by 3 bases, with 11 bases between. The CDR3 DNA follows: TGTGCCAGCAGTTACGAGCAAAGGGGCTACGAGCAGTACTTC. Protein: CASSYEQRGYEQYF.

Only a few counts were recorded for this clonotype. V usage is TRBV18 and J usage is TRBJ1-6; D is unclear. This CDR3 has 14 residues. V was shortened by 2 bases and J by 7 bases, with 9 bases between the two germline ends. In germline, CDR1 is KGHSH, CDR2 LQKENI. CDR3 protein: CASSPGVGNSPLHF. The CDR3 region has the DNA TGTGCCAGCTCACCAGGGGTTGGCAATTCACCCCTCCACTTT.

Only a few counts were recorded for this clonotype. The CDR3 protein is CSAKGMGESNEQYF. The CDR3 DNA reads as TGCAGTGCTAAGGGGATGGGGGAATCTAACGAGCAGTACTTC. The gene calls are TRBV20-1 and TRBJ2-7, with D perhaps TRBD1 or TRBD2 (5 bases each). The CDR3 loop spans 14 amino acids. Germline V lookup: CDR1 DFQATT, CDR2 SNEGSKA (reference sequence). V was trimmed by 4 bases and J by 5 bases, leaving 18 bases between them.

This clonotype was observed many times. V is TRBV20-1 and J is TRBJ2-1; D is perhaps TRBD2 (6 bases). The germline CDR1 and CDR2 sequences are DFQATT and SNEGSKA (reference sequence). The CDR3 extends over 15 amino acids. The germline V and J ends were trimmed by 6 bases and 5 bases, with 20 bases remaining between them. The CDR3 here is CSAALGRGINNEQFF. DNA of the CDR3: TGCAGTGCGGCCCTTGGGCGGGGAATCAACAATGAGCAGTTCTTC.